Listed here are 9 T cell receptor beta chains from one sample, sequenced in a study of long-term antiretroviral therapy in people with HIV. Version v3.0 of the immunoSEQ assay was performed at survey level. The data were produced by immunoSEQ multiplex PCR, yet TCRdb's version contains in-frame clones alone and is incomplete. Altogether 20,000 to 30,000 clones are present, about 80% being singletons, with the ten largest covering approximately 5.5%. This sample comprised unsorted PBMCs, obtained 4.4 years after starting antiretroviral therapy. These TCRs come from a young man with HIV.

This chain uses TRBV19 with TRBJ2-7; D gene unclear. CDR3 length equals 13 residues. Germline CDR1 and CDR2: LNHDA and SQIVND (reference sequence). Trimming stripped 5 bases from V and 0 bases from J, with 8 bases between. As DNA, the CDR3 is TGTGCCAGTAGTTTTGACAACTCCTACGAGCAGTACTTC. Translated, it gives CASSFDNSYEQYF.

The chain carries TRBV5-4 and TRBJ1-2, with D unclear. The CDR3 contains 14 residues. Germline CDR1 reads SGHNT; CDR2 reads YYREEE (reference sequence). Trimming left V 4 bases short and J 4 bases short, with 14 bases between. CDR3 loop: CASSPWREAYGYTF. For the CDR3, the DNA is TGTGCCAGCAGCCCATGGAGGGAGGCCTATGGCTACACCTTC.

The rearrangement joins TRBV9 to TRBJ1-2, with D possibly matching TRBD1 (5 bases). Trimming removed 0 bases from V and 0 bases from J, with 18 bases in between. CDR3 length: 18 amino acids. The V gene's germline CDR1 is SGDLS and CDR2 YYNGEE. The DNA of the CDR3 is TGTGCCAGCAGCGTAGCGATCGGGACTGATCCTACTAACTATGGCTACACCTTC. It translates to CASSVAIGTDPTNYGYTF.

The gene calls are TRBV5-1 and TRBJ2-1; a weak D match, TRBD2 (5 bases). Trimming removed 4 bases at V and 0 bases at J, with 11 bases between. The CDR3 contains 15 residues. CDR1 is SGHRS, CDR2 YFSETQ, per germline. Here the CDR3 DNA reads TGCGCCAGCAGCGGCGGACTCAGCTCCTACAATGAGCAGTTCTTC. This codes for CASSGGLSSYNEQFF.

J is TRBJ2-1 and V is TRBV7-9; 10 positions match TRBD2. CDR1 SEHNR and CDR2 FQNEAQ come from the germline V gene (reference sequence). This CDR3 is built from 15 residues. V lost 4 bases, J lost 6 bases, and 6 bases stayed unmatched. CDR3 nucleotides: TGTGCCAGCAGCTCCGCTAGCGGGAGCGGCAATGAGCAGTTCTTC. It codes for CASSSASGSGNEQFF.

Here the CDR3 reads CASSEWADSNQPQHF. The DNA for the CDR3 is TGTGCCAGCAGTGAGTGGGCCGATAGCAATCAGCCCCAGCATTTT. V and J are TRBV2 and TRBJ1-5; D uncertain. Germline CDR1 SNHLY, CDR2 FYNNEI. V gave up 3 bases and J gave up 0 bases, with 9 bases separating them. The CDR3 sequence is 15 residues long. Together with reference TRBV2 and TRBJ1-5, the CDR3 gives the full variable domain: EPEVTQTPSHQVTQMGQEVILRCVPISNHLYFYWYRQILGQKVEFLVSFYNNEISEKSEIFDDQFSVERPDGSNFTLKIRSTKLEDSAMYFCASSEWADSNQPQHFGDGTRLSIL.

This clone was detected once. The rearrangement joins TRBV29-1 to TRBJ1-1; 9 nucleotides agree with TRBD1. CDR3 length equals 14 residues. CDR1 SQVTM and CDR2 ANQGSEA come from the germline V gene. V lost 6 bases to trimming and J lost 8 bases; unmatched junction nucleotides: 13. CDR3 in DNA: TGCAGCGTCCTTCAATCGGACAGGGGCTTAGAAGCTTTCTTT. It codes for CSVLQSDRGLEAFF.

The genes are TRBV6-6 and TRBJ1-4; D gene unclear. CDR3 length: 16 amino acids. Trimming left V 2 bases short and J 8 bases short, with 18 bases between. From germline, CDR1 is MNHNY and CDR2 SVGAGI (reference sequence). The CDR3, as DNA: TGTGCCAGCAGTTACCCCGATCCGTTGGGCGTGGAAAAACTGTTTTTT. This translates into CASSYPDPLGVEKLFF.

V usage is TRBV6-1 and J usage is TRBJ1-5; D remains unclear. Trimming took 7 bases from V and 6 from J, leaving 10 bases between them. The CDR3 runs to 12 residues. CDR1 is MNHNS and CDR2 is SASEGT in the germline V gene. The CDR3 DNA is TGTGCCAGCACCAGAAGTCCTCAGCCCCAGCATTTT. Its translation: CASTRSPQPQHF.